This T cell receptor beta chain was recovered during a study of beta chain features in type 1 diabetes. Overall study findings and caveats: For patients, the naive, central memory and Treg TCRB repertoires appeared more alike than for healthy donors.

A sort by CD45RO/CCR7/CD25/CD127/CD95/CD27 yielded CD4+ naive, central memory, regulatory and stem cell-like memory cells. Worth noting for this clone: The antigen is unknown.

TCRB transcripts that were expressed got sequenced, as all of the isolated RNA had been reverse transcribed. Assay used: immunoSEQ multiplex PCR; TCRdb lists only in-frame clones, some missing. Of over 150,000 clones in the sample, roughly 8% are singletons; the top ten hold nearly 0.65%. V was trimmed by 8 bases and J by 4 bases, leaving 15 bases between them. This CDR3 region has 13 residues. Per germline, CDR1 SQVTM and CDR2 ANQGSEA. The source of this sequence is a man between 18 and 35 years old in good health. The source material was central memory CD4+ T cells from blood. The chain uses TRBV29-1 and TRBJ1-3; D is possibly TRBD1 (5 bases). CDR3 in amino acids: CSIIQGRGNTIYF. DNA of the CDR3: TGCAGCATAATTCAGGGAAGAGGAAACACCATATATTTT.